This TCR beta chain was sequenced for a study of T cells in Graves' hyperthyroidism and ophthalmopathy. The CDR3 loop spans 15 amino acids. In germline, CDR1 is MNHEY, CDR2 SMNVEV (reference sequence). The V gene end was trimmed by 6 bases and the J gene end by 7 bases; junction bases not matched to a gene: 13. Cells are PBMCs isolated from 9 to 10 ml of fresh blood. This clonotype was detected ten times or more. The target antigen is unknown. The source material, RNA transcripts, was used to amplify TCR beta CDR3 regions. Carried out on the TCR CDR3, a first-round RT-PCR used the HTBI primer set. A single record per CDR3 protein comes from TCRdb applying MiXCR to the multiplex PCR reads. Counted here are hundreds of thousands of distinct CDR3 sequences, 15% to 20% occurring once; the ten biggest clones make up 40% to 50%. Study results and limitations: In simple terms, a model built on 13 V-J features told ophthalmopathy apart from stable hyperthyroidism.

This TCR was sampled from a man aged 40-49 years with Graves' ophthalmopathy. The chain has TRBV27 and TRBJ2-7, with 9 bases matching TRBD2. The specimen was blood. This CDR3 reads CASSPERGVHQEQYF. The CDR3 DNA follows: TGTGCCAGCAGCCCGGAGCGGGGGGTACATCAAGAGCAGTACTTC.